The clone carrying this TCR beta chain was counted once. The CDR3 contains 13 residues. V lost 2 bases and J lost 7, with 9 bases in between. Per germline, CDR1 SNHLY and CDR2 FYNNEI. These data originate in a study of blood T cell repertoires in COVID-19. Across the whole study: Samples of COVID-19 (acute and convalescent) were obtained from the United States, Italy and Spain. T cells, B-cell-depleted T cells, or PBMCs supplied cDNA or gDNA.

Study processing details: The assay estimated nucleated cells by amplifying reference gene primers. Libraries were prepared by immunoSEQ multiplex PCR; TCRdb keeps only in-frame clonotypes and omits some of them. For V, J and clone size, that table is used; D and trimming come from the DNA. This table has tens of thousands of clones, 88% appearing once. The sample taken for sequencing was peripheral blood. V usage is TRBV2 and J usage is TRBJ1-5; TRBD1 might be the D (5 bases). This receptor was taken from a human donor in a cohort sampled during active COVID-19. In DNA form, the CDR3 reads TGTGCCAGCAGTGAATGGGGGAGGCAGCCCCAGCATTTT. This gives the protein CASSEWGRQPQHF.